This entry lists 10 T cell receptor beta chains sequenced from one sample in a study of blood T cell repertoires in COVID-19. Assay used: immunoSEQ multiplex PCR; TCRdb lists only in-frame clones, some missing. The profile shows roughly 400,000 clones, roughly 88% of them singletons. The sample comprised PBMCs or T cells enriched from blood (not recorded which). The receptor source for this set is a man aged 18-30 years who had recovered from COVID-19.

The chain combines TRBV19 with TRBJ2-1; TRBD2 matches at 10 bases. Losses at the gene ends were 9 bases for V and 5 bases for J; bases not matched to a gene: 10. The germline CDR1 and CDR2 sequences are LNHDA and SQIVND (reference sequence). CDR3 length equals 15 residues. The CDR3 nucleotides read TGTGCCAGCTACAGAGCGGGAGGGCCGAACAATGAGCAGTTCTTC. Translation: CASYRAGGPNNEQFF. The full variable domain, in which reference TRBV19 and TRBJ2-1 provide the parts outside the CDR3, is DGGITQSPKYLFRKEGQNVTLSCEQNLNHDAMYWYRQDPGQGLRLIYYSQIVNDFQKGDIAEGYSVSREKKESFPLTVTSAQKNPTAFYLCASYRAGGPNNEQFFGPGTRLTVL.

The chain joins TRBV19 to TRBJ2-5; D gene uncertain. CDR1 LNHDA and CDR2 SQIVND come from the germline V gene (reference sequence). V was trimmed by 5 bases and J by 1 base, leaving 17 bases between them. The CDR3 has 16 residues. CDR3: CASSPHIEFGQETQYF. CDR3 DNA: TGTGCCAGTAGTCCTCACATTGAATTTGGCCAAGAGACCCAGTACTTC.

This rearrangement joins TRBV7-2 to TRBJ1-5; 8 positions match TRBD1. The CDR3 loop spans 16 amino acids. CDR1 is SGHTA, CDR2 FQGNSA, per germline. V shed 3 bases, J shed 5 bases, and the junction held 9 bases outside the gene matches. CDR3 residues: CASSFFGQGAYQPQHF. CDR3 coding DNA: TGTGCCAGCAGCTTCTTCGGGCAGGGGGCTTATCAGCCCCAGCATTTT.

The genes are TRBV28 and TRBJ1-6; 7 bases agree with TRBD1. This CDR3 is built from 14 residues. The germline gives CDR1 MDHEN, CDR2 SYDVKM. J lost 9 bases, V lost 5 bases, and 7 bases had no gene match. The DNA for the CDR3 is TGTGCCAGCAGTCTTTTACAGGGGAGTTCACCCCTCCACTTT. This sequence encodes CASSLLQGSSPLHF.

The chain couples TRBV20-1 to TRBJ2-1; no clear D. Trimming took 6 bases from V and 6 from J, leaving 9 bases between them. Germline CDR1 reads DFQATT; CDR2 reads SNEGSKA (reference sequence). The CDR3 totals 11 residues. CDR3 DNA: TGCAGTGCGCGGCAAGGCAATGAGCAGTTCTTC. Its translation is CSARQGNEQFF.

CDR3 residues: CASSTGGSNQPQHF. CDR3 DNA: TGTGCCAGCAGCACAGGGGGAAGCAATCAGCCCCAGCATTTT. V usage is TRBV13 and J usage is TRBJ1-5, with 8 positions matching TRBD1. This CDR3 region has 14 residues. V shed 5 bases, J shed 1 base, and the junction held 1 base outside the gene matches. Germline CDR1 reads PRHDT; CDR2 reads FYEKMQ (reference sequence).

V and J are TRBV3-1 (or the pseudogene TRBV3-2) and TRBJ2-5; 11 bases agree with TRBD2. The CDR3 runs to 15 residues. Germline V gene data show CDR1 as LGHDT and CDR2 as YNNKEL (reference sequence). Germline trimming cut 3 bases from V and 6 bases from J; bases unmatched to any gene: 6. The CDR3 DNA sequence: TGTGCCAGCAGCCAGGCTAGCGGGAGGTTCAAGACCCAGTACTTC. This translates into CASSQASGRFKTQYF.

The rearrangement joins TRBV5-1 to TRBJ2-7; TRBD1 might be the D (6 bases). The CDR3 covers 14 residues. Germline CDR1 SGHRS, CDR2 YFSETQ. V lost 4 bases, J lost 3 bases, and 14 bases lay in between. The CDR3 reads CASSLGTPSYEQYF. CDR3 bases: TGCGCCAGCAGCCTCGGGACACCTAGCTACGAGCAGTACTTC.

The V call is TRBV28, the J call TRBJ1-2, with D tentatively TRBD1 (6 bases). Germline CDR1 MDHEN, CDR2 SYDVKM. The CDR3 totals 13 residues. V dropped 3 bases and J dropped 4 bases, with 9 bases sitting between them. CDR3 region: CASSFGGVYGYTF. The CDR3 DNA reads as TGTGCCAGCAGTTTTGGGGGCGTCTATGGCTACACCTTC.

With regard to this clone: Other DNA sequences from this sample encode an identical CDR3 as well. J is TRBJ1-2 and V is TRBV6-5; 10 positions match TRBD1. J was trimmed by 2 bases and V by 5 bases; bases with no gene match: 5. Germline-derived CDR1 and CDR2 are MNHEY and SVGAGI. CDR3 length equals 15 residues. In DNA form, the CDR3 reads TGTGCCAGCAGTAGTCGGGACAGGGGAAACTATGGCTACACCTTC. Encoded protein: CASSSRDRGNYGYTF.